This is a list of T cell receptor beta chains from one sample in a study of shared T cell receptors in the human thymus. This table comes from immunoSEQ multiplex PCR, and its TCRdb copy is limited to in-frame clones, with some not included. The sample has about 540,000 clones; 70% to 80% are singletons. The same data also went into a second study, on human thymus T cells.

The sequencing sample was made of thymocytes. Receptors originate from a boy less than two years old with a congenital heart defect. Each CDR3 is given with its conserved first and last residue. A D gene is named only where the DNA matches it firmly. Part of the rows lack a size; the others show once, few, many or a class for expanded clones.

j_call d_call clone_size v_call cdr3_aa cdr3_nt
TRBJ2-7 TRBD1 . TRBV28 CASSLPGTGRGEQYF TGTGCCAGCAGTTTACCCGGGACAGGGAGGGGCGAGCAGTACTTC
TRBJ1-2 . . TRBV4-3 CASSQDLTDFNYGYTF TGCGCCAGCAGCCAAGATCTGACAGACTTCAACTATGGCTACACCTTC
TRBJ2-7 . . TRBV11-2 CASSLVVRGFPYEQYF TGTGCCAGCAGCTTAGTGGTTAGGGGTTTTCCCTACGAGCAGTACTTC
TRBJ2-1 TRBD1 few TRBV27 CASRVAPPQDRGGFDEQFF TGTGCCAGCAGAGTAGCCCCTCCCCAGGACAGGGGAGGATTTGATGAGCAGTTCTTC
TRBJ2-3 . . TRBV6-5 CATSTTRAEDTQYF TGTGCCACCTCTACGACTAGGGCTGAGGATACGCAGTATTTT
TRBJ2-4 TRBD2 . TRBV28 CASSPGLAGPRPGNIQYF TGTGCCAGCAGTCCCGGACTAGCGGGTCCTCGCCCCGGCAACATTCAGTACTTC
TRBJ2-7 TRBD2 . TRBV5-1 CASSPWRGPRLAGGEQYF TGCGCCAGCAGCCCCTGGAGGGGGCCCCGACTAGCGGGAGGCGAGCAGTACTTC
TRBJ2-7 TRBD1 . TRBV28 CASRPRDRAAHEQYF TGTGCCAGCAGGCCCCGGGACAGGGCTGCCCACGAGCAGTACTTC
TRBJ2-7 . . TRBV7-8 CASSSRRGSGYEQYF TGTGCCAGCAGCTCACGAAGGGGGTCAGGCTACGAGCAGTACTTC
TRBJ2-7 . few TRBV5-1 CASSLADTLDYEQYF TGCGCCAGCAGCTTGGCGGACACGCTGGACTACGAGCAGTACTTC
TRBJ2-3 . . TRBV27 CASSPLPFFRLGNDTQYF TGTGCCAGCAGTCCCCTTCCGTTCTTCCGACTAGGCAACGATACGCAGTATTTT
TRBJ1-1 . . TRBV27 CASSLAMNTEAFF TGTGCCAGCAGTCTAGCCATGAACACTGAAGCTTTCTTT
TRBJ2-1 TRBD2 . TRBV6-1 CASSEALRSSGTSFSEQFF TGTGCCAGCAGTGAAGCGCTTCGCTCGTCGGGGACTAGCTTCAGTGAGCAGTTCTTC
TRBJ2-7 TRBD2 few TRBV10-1 CASSEGTSDLGEQYF TGCGCCAGCAGTGAGGGGACTAGCGATTTGGGGGAGCAGTACTTC
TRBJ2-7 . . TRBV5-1 CASSLAGVAYEQYF TGCGCCAGCAGCTTGGCGGGGGTAGCCTACGAGCAGTACTTC
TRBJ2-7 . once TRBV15 CATSRDRYEQYF TGTGCCACCAGCAGAGATCGGTACGAGCAGTACTTC
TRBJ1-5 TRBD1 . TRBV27 CASSLQGQGGRQPQHF TGTGCCAGCAGTTTACAGGGACAGGGAGGGAGGCAGCCCCAGCATTTT
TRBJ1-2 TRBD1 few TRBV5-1 CASSSGQHPYGYTF TGCGCCAGCAGCTCGGGACAGCACCCTTATGGCTACACCTTC
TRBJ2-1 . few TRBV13 CASSPGFGETEQFF TGTGCCAGCAGCCCGGGTTTCGGGGAGACGGAGCAGTTCTTC
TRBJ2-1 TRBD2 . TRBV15 CATSRGRELAASYNEQFF TGTGCCACCAGCAGGGGGAGGGAACTAGCGGCCTCCTACAATGAGCAGTTCTTC
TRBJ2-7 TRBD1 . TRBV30 CAWSLDRGPYEQYF TGTGCCTGGAGTCTAGACAGGGGACCCTACGAGCAGTACTTC
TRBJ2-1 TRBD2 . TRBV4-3 CASSQVGESGAYNEQFF TGCGCCAGCAGCCAAGTTGGGGAGAGCGGGGCCTACAATGAGCAGTTCTTC
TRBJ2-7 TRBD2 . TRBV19 CASSPGLGYEQYF TGTGCCAGTAGTCCGGGACTAGGCTACGAGCAGTACTTC
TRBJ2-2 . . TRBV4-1 CASSQAVRGDTGELFF TGCGCCAGCAGCCAAGCTGTTCGCGGGGACACCGGGGAGCTGTTTTTT
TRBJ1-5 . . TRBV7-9 CASSRGRQPQHF TGTGCCAGCAGCCGGGGGAGGCAGCCCCAGCATTTT
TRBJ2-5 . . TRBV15 CATRSVGNGGETQYF TGTGCCACCAGATCGGTCGGGAATGGTGGGGAGACCCAGTACTTC
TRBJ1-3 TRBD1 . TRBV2 CASSDAEPGTARNTIYF TGTGCCAGCAGTGATGCCGAACCCGGGACAGCAAGAAACACCATATATTTT
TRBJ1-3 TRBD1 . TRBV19 CASSRGQGPGNTIYF TGTGCCAGTAGCCGTGGACAGGGGCCTGGAAACACCATATATTTT
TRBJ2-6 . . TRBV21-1 CASSKDEEAGANVLTF TGTGCCAGCAGCAAAGACGAGGAGGCTGGGGCCAACGTCCTGACTTTC
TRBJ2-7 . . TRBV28 CATTGHSFWEQYF TGTGCCACGACAGGTCATAGCTTCTGGGAGCAGTACTTC
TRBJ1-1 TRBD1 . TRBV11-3 CASSSTVDRDGTEAFF TGTGCCAGCAGCTCGACCGTCGACAGGGATGGTACTGAAGCTTTCTTT
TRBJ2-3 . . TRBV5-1 CASSSQVGGGRTDTQYF TGCGCCAGCAGCTCCCAAGTTGGCGGGGGCCGGACAGATACGCAGTATTTT
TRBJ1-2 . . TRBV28 CASSLGAYGYTF TGTGCCAGCAGTCTTGGGGCCTATGGCTACACCTTC
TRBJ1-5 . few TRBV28 CASSLCSGINQPQHF TGTGCCAGCAGTTTATGCTCGGGGATCAATCAGCCCCAGCATTTT
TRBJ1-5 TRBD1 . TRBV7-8 CASSPDRGGQPQHF TGTGCCAGCAGCCCCGACAGGGGGGGTCAGCCCCAGCATTTT
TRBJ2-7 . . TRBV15 CATSRTGVSSYEQYF TGTGCCACCAGCAGGACAGGCGTGAGCTCCTACGAGCAGTACTTC
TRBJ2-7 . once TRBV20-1 CSAQGFDEQYF TGCAGTGCACAGGGTTTCGACGAGCAGTACTTC
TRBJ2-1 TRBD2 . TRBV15 CATSSPRVTSGKNEQFF TGTGCCACCAGCAGTCCAAGGGTGACTAGCGGGAAGAATGAGCAGTTCTTC
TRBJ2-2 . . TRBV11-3 CASSFDGIRTGELFF TGTGCCAGCAGCTTTGACGGGATACGGACCGGGGAGCTGTTTTTT
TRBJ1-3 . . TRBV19 CASSLPRGASSGNTIYF TGTGCCAGTAGTCTACCCCGGGGGGCAAGCTCTGGAAACACCATATATTTT
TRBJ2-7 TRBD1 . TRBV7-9 CASSLARQGANEQYF TGTGCCAGCAGCTTAGCGAGGCAGGGGGCCAACGAGCAGTACTTC
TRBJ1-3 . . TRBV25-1 CASSESGQGNTIYF TGTGCCAGCAGTGAATCAGGGCAAGGAAACACCATATATTTT
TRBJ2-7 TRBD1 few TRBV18 CASSLRGRGRCEQYF TGTGCCAGCTCCCTCCGGGGCAGGGGGCGTTGCGAGCAGTACTTC
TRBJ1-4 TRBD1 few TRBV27 CASSPSSTGTGDNEKLFF TGTGCCAGCAGTCCGTCCTCCACCGGGACAGGGGACAATGAAAAACTGTTTTTT
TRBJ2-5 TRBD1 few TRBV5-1 CASTSDRRGETQYF TGCGCCAGCACCTCGGACAGGAGAGGGGAGACCCAGTACTTC
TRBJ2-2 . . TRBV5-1 CASSLGTGTGELFF TGCGCCAGCAGCTTGGGAACAGGGACCGGGGAGCTGTTTTTT
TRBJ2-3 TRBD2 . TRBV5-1 CASSLLAGASTDTQYF TGCGCCAGCAGCCTCCTAGCGGGAGCTAGCACAGATACGCAGTATTTT
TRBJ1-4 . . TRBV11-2 CASSLEQRGEKLFF TGTGCCAGCAGCTTGGAGCAGAGAGGAGAAAAACTGTTTTTT
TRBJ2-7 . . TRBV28 CASTLQGEFEQYF TGTGCCAGCACCCTGCAGGGTGAATTCGAGCAGTACTTC
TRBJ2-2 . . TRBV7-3 CASSFLTGELFF TGTGCCAGCAGCTTCTTGACCGGGGAGCTGTTTTTT
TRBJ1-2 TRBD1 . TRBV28 CASTEQGGKGYTF TGTGCCAGCACGGAACAGGGGGGAAAAGGCTACACCTTC
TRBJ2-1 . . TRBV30 CAWAGVLGDNEQFF TGTGCCTGGGCAGGGGTATTGGGCGACAATGAGCAGTTCTTC
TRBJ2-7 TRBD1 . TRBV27 CASSKYRGDSYEQYF TGTGCCAGCAGTAAATACAGGGGGGATTCCTACGAGCAGTACTTC
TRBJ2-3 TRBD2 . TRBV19 CASSIPSGVTDTQYF TGTGCCAGTAGTATCCCCAGCGGGGTTACAGATACGCAGTATTTT
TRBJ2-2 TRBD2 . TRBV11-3 CASSPSPGTSGTTGELFF TGTGCCAGCAGCCCCTCGCCCGGGACTAGCGGGACGACCGGGGAGCTGTTTTTT
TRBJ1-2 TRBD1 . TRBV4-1 CASSSRLGQGADYGYTF TGCGCCAGCAGCTCCCGCCTGGGACAGGGGGCCGATTATGGCTACACCTTC